A single sample gave rise to the 17 T cell receptor beta chains below, sequenced in a study of T cells in women clearing cervical HPV infection. Profiling relied on immunoSEQ multiplex PCR, and the TCRdb table lists in-frame clones only, not all of them. The sample has around 35,000 clones. The source material was blood buffy coat. The receptors here all came from a woman aged 18 to 75 with a cervical HPV16 infection that either progressed to CIN3+ or cleared (not recorded which).

With respect to this clone: The read terminates 3 residues before the CDR3 end, so the remaining end is supplied by the germline J gene. The chain couples TRBV6-2 or TRBV6-3 to TRBJ1-6; 7 bases align to TRBD1. Germline CDR1 and CDR2: MNHEY and SVGEGT. The CDR3 has 14 amino acids. Trimming cost V 6 bases and J 7 bases; bases outside gene matches: 6. Incomplete CDR3 DNA: TGTGCCAGCAGGACCGGGACAGACAATTCACCC. It translates to CASRTGTDNSP. The full CDR3 sequence reads CASRTGTDNSPLHF.

As for this clone: The DNA ends 3 residues before the CDR3 does, and the rest of the CDR3 is filled in from the germline J gene. The rearrangement links TRBV28 to TRBJ2-5; TRBD2 matches at 8 bases. Germline trimming cut 7 bases from V and 4 bases from J; bases unmatched to any gene: 2. This CDR3 is built from 12 residues. In germline, CDR1 is MDHEN, CDR2 SYDVKM. Here the CDR3 reads CASNSGAETQYF. CDR3 DNA, as far as it was read: TGTGCCAGCAATAGCGGGGCAGAGACC.

Details on this clone: The sequenced fragment ends 3 residues before the CDR3 boundary, so the rest is inferred from the germline J gene. The rearrangement links TRBV19 to TRBJ2-1, with 9 bases matching TRBD2. The V and J ends lost 5 bases and 6 bases, in that order; junction bases with no gene match: 5. CDR1 is LNHDA, CDR2 SQIVND, per germline (reference sequence). CDR3 size: 14 residues. The CDR3 DNA, read in part, is TGTGCCAGTAGTCTTAGCGGGGGCCCCAATGAG. Residues: CASSLSGGPNE. From start to end, the CDR3 is CASSLSGGPNEQFF.

The CDR3 DNA, read in part, is TGCAGCGTCGACTTTGCGCAGGGACTGAAGAGCAATCAGCCC. Translation: CSVDFAQGLKSNQP. The full CDR3 protein is CSVDFAQGLKSNQPQHF. This chain joins TRBV29-1 and TRBJ1-5; tentatively, D is TRBD1 (5 bases). The sequence runs out 3 residues before the end of the CDR3; the remainder is reconstructed from the germline J gene. The CDR3 contains 17 residues. In germline, CDR1 is SQVTM, CDR2 ANQGSEA. Trimming removed 6 bases from V and 1 base from J, with 22 bases in between.

On this clone: Mismatch with germline at one junction end may stem from a read error. The CDR3 end lies 3 residues beyond the end of the read and is filled in from the germline J gene. At the DNA level, this CDR3 is encoded by other sequences in the same sample as well. J is TRBJ1-3 and V is TRBV7-3; 7 nucleotides align to TRBD1. The CDR3 covers 14 residues. From germline, CDR1 is SGHTA and CDR2 FQGTGA. The part of the CDR3 DNA that was read is TGTGCCAGCAGCCCTACAGGGGCTGGAAACACT. Translated, it gives CASSPTGAGNT. The whole CDR3 protein is CASSPTGAGNTIYF.

In regard to this clone: The read terminates 3 residues ahead of where the CDR3 ends, so the germline J gene completes it. The V and J genes are TRBV20-1 and TRBJ2-2; D remains unclear. The V end was cut by 3 bases, the J end by 0 bases, with 14 bases between. The CDR3 totals 16 residues. CDR1 and CDR2 from the germline V gene are DFQATT and SNEGSKA (reference sequence). CDR3 bases read: TGCAGTGCTAGTAAGGCAGCAACTACGAACACCGGGGAG. This gives the protein CSASKAATTNTGE. The complete CDR3 reads CSASKAATTNTGELFF.

About this clone itself: Coverage ceases 3 residues before the CDR3 finishes, and the germline J gene fills in the end. The chain has TRBV7-6 and TRBJ1-2; 9 bases are shared with TRBD1. The germline V gene encodes CDR1 SGHVS and CDR2 FNYEAQ. V shed 5 bases and J 5 bases; nucleotides not matched to a gene: 3. The CDR3 covers 13 residues. CDR3 DNA, as far as it was read: TGTGCCAGCAGCCCGGGACAGGGTTATGGC. Protein: CASSPGQGYG. The complete CDR3 protein is CASSPGQGYGYTF.

With regard to this clone: The CDR3 is cut off 3 residues early in the read; its end comes from the germline J gene. The chain is built from TRBV5-1 and TRBJ1-2; D is perhaps TRBD1 (6 bases). The CDR3 spans 16 residues. Per germline, CDR1 SGHRS and CDR2 YFSETQ. Between the trimmed V and J ends, which lost 0 bases and 2 bases, there was a span of 14 bases. The CDR3 DNA, read in part, is TGCGCCAGCAGCTTGGGCATAATGACAGGCAACTATGGC. The encoded protein is CASSLGIMTGNYG. The full CDR3 sequence reads CASSLGIMTGNYGYTF. The complete variable domain, with remaining parts taken from reference TRBV5-1 and TRBJ1-2, reads KAGVTQTPRYLIKTRGQQVTLSCSPISGHRSVSWYQQTPGQGLQFLFEYFSETQRNKGNFPGRFSGRQFSNSRSEMNVSTLELGDSALYLCASSLGIMTGNYGYTFGSGTRLTVV.

Details on this clone: The missing CDR3 end, 3 residues past where the read stops, is filled in from the germline J gene. V gene TRBV9 combines with J gene TRBJ2-3; TRBD2 agrees at 13 bases. From germline, CDR1 is SGDLS and CDR2 YYNGEE. The length of the CDR3 is 18 residues. V lost 0 bases to trimming and J lost 2 bases; unmatched junction nucleotides: 6. This chain's CDR3 is CASSVVGTSGEYTDTQYF. Incomplete CDR3 DNA: TGTGCCAGCAGCGTAGTTGGGACTAGCGGGGAGTACACAGATACG.

To note about this clone: The read gets to within 3 residues of the CDR3 end, and the germline J gene fills in the rest. The chain uses TRBV6-2 or TRBV6-3 and TRBJ2-5; possible D gene TRBD2, 5 bases. The germline gives CDR1 MNHEY, CDR2 SVGEGT. Trimming took off 11 bases at V and 4 bases at J, with 11 bases between the two ends. The CDR3 length is 11 residues. CDR3 sequence: CAAGPSETQYF. CDR3 bases read: TGTGCCGCGGGCCCATCAGAGACC.

This CDR3 reads CASSTTPGTQETQYF. Partial CDR3 DNA: TGCGCCAGCAGCACAACTCCCGGGACACAAGAGACC. V is TRBV5-1 and J is TRBJ2-5; TRBD1 might be the D (6 bases). The read is 3 residues too short to cover the CDR3 end, so that end is filled in from the germline J gene. Germline CDR1 is SGHRS and CDR2 is YFSETQ. The length of the CDR3 is 15 residues. V lost 4 bases, J lost 2 bases, and 15 bases lay in between.

On this clone: One end of the junction varies from germline; a read error may be responsible. The observed sequence ends 3 residues before the CDR3 terminus, with the missing tail filled in from the germline J gene. The same CDR3 arises from other DNA sequences in this sample as well. The chain carries TRBV7-6 and TRBJ1-3; weak D call: TRBD1 (5 bases). CDR3 length: 15 residues. The germline V gene has CDR1 SGHVS and CDR2 FNYEAQ. The CDR3 bases that were read are TGTGCCAGCAGCCCTGACAGAGCCTCTGGAAACACG. As protein: CASSPDRASGNT. The full CDR3 reads CASSPDRASGNTIYF.

As concerns this clone: The read finishes 3 residues shy of the CDR3 end, and the germline J gene is used to complete it. The chain joins TRBV7-9 to TRBJ2-1, with 7 bases identical to TRBD1. The CDR3 is 15 residues long. Germline V gene sequence: CDR1 SEHNR, CDR2 FQNEAQ (reference sequence). J lost 5 bases, V lost 6 bases, and 10 bases had no gene match. The sequenced CDR3 bases are TGTGCCAGCAGGCTCACAGGGGCATCGAACAATGAG. Protein sequence: CASRLTGASNNE. The CDR3 in full is CASRLTGASNNEQFF.

As concerns this clone: The CDR3 goes on 3 residues after the read ends, and that part is filled in from the germline J gene. The V and J genes are TRBV9 and TRBJ2-3, with D maybe TRBD1 (6 bases). The germline gives CDR1 SGDLS, CDR2 YYNGEE. The V end lost 2 bases, the J end lost 0 bases, and 10 bases lay between the germline ends. CDR3 length: 15 amino acids. CDR3 DNA, as far as it was read: TGTGCCAGCAGCGTCCGACAGGACAGCACAGATACG. It translates to CASSVRQDSTDT. The full CDR3 is CASSVRQDSTDTQYF.

Concerning this clone: The CDR3 end is not reached by the read, which stops 3 residues before it; the germline J gene fills it in. The chain couples TRBV20-1 to TRBJ1-1, with D tentatively TRBD1 (6 bases). This CDR3 is built from 15 residues. Trimming took off 4 bases at V and 3 bases at J, with 18 bases between the two ends. Germline assignment: CDR1 DFQATT and CDR2 SNEGSKA (reference sequence). The CDR3 is CSAIGGAPRDTEAFF. The covered CDR3 bases are TGCAGTGCTATAGGGGGGGCGCCTCGGGACACTGAA.

On this clone: Read data end 3 residues before the CDR3 end; the end is taken from the germline J gene. The chain is built from TRBV13 and TRBJ1-2; D gene uncertain. The CDR3 is 12 residues long. V gave up 4 bases and J gave up 2 bases, with 5 bases separating them. CDR1 PRHDT and CDR2 FYEKMQ come from the germline V gene (reference sequence). CDR3 protein: CASSSRNYGYTF. Incomplete CDR3 DNA: TGTGCCAGCAGCTCTCGGAACTATGGC.

In regard to this clone: The read ends 3 residues before the CDR3 terminus; that terminus is restored from the germline J gene. The gene calls are TRBV2 and TRBJ1-4, with 7 positions matching TRBD1. Losses at the gene ends were 7 bases for V and 0 bases for J; bases not matched to a gene: 5. The CDR3 length is 15 residues. Germline V gene lookup returns CDR1 SNHLY and CDR2 FYNNEI. The CDR3 loop is CASTGQATTNEKLFF. CDR3 bases read: TGTGCCAGCACCGGACAGGCAACAACTAATGAAAAA.